This passage covers 5 T cell receptor beta chains from one sample sequenced in a study of cytomegalovirus exposure and HLA in healthy donors. It was with 60 Vbeta and 13 Jbeta primers that the PCR ran. Clones were read by immunoSEQ multiplex PCR, and TCRdb kept only the in-frame ones, dropping some. The data contain approximately 110,000 clones, 75% to 85% of them seen just once; the ten biggest clones take up about 1.8%. The sequenced sample was PBMCs. These receptors all come from a man aged 45-65 years in good health and CMV-seronegative.

The chain employs TRBV2 and TRBJ1-2; D is perhaps TRBD1 (5 bases). The CDR3 is 13 amino acids. The V end lost 6 bases, the J end lost 7 bases, and 15 bases lay between the germline ends. Germline V gene data show CDR1 as SNHLY and CDR2 as FYNNEI. CDR3 sequence reads: CASSREDVSGYTF. CDR3 bases: TGTGCCAGCAGCAGGGAGGATGTCTCTGGCTACACCTTC.

V and J are TRBV2 and TRBJ2-7; TRBD2 agrees at 11 bases. The CDR3 has 15 residues. J lost 0 bases, V lost 6 bases, and 4 bases had no gene match. Looked up from germline, CDR1 is SNHLY and CDR2 is FYNNEI. The CDR3: CASRGTSGSSYEQYF. The CDR3 DNA is TGTGCCAGCAGAGGGACTAGCGGAAGCTCCTACGAGCAGTACTTC.

V and J are TRBV19 and TRBJ1-6, with 7 bases that match TRBD1. This CDR3 contains 17 residues. Trimming removed 0 bases from V and 4 bases from J; junction bases left unmatched: 6. Germline lookup yields CDR1 LNHDA and CDR2 SQIVND (reference sequence). The chain's CDR3 is CASSIDLAGGYNSPLHF. CDR3 DNA sequence: TGTGCCAGTAGTATAGATCTGGCAGGGGGGTATAATTCACCCCTCCACTTT.

The chain is built from TRBV27 and TRBJ1-2, with a tentative D call TRBD1 (6 bases). V was cut by 0 bases and J by 4 bases, with 12 bases left in between. The length of the CDR3 is 15 residues. CDR1 and CDR2 from the germline V gene are MNHEY and SMNVEV (reference sequence). In DNA form, the CDR3 reads TGTGCCAGCAGTTTATCCCACAGGGAGGGCTATGGCTACACCTTC. Protein sequence: CASSLSHREGYGYTF.

The chain carries TRBV25-1 and TRBJ1-4, with D perhaps matching TRBD1 (5 bases). The germline CDR1 and CDR2 sequences are MGHDK and SYGVNS. V lost 4 bases to trimming and J lost 3 bases, with 12 bases between them. CDR3 length: 15 residues. CDR3 nucleotides: TGTGCCAGCAGTGCACCGTGGGGGGCTAATGAAAAACTGTTTTTT. It translates to CASSAPWGANEKLFF.